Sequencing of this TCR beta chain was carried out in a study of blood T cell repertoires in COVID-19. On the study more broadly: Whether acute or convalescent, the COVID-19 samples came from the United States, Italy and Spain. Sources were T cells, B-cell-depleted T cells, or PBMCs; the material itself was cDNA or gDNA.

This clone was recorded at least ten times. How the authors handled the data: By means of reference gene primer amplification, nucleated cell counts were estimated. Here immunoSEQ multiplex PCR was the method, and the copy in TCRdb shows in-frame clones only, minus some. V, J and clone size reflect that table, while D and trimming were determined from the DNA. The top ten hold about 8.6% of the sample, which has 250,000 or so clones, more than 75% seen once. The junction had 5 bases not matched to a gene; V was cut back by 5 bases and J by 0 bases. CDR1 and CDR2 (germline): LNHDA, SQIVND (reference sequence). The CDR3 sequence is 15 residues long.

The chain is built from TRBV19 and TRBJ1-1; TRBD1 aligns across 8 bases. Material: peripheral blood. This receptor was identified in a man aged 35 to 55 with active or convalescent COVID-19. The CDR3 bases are TGTGCCAGTAGTCGAGGACAGGGCTTGAACACTGAAGCTTTCTTT. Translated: CASSRGQGLNTEAFF.